What follows describes a single T cell receptor (beta chain). No antigen is known for it. TCRdb ran MiXCR on the reads and lists one entry per CDR3 protein. This table has about 260,000 distinct CDR3 sequences, roughly 15% appearing once. These data come from a study of T cell repertoires in cytomegalovirus infection. Overall study context: CMV infection plus the matching HLA type was flagged by public TCR beta signatures. Overall study findings and caveats: CMV carriers with the relevant HLA were identified by cumulative public TCR beta family frequency. Dominant in the ex vivo response were TCR beta clonotypes restricted by HLA-C and specific for CMV.

The V end was cut by 6 bases, the J end by 4 bases, with 16 bases between. The CDR3 covers 14 residues. Germline CDR1 MNHNS, CDR2 SASEGT. The origin of this receptor is a human donor in good health (CMV status not recorded). Some clones in this sample may be carry-over from other donors' samples. Sequenced material: PBMCs. The V call is TRBV6-1, the J call TRBJ2-7; a weak D match, TRBD2 (6 bases). The CDR3 spells CASSATRGIYEQYF. DNA of the CDR3: TGTGCCAGCAGCGCAACCCGGGGGATTTACGAGCAGTACTTC.